A single sample is the source of the 28 T cell receptor beta chains below, sequenced in a study of chemoradiotherapy in HPV16-positive cancers. Here immunoSEQ multiplex PCR was the method, and the copy in TCRdb shows in-frame clones only, minus some. The data hold more than 20,000 clones, with approximately 89% observed a single time. The specimen was blood, collected from a patient who underwent chemoradiotherapy. The source is a human donor with HPV-associated anogenital cancer.

CDR3 nucleotide sequence: TGTGCCAGCAGCTTAGACGGCGGATCCTATGGCTACACCTTC. The encoded protein is CASSLDGGSYGYTF. The chain carries TRBV7-9 and TRBJ1-2; D uncertain. Looked up from germline, CDR1 is SEHNR and CDR2 is FQNEAQ (reference sequence). Trimming removed 1 base at V and 4 bases at J, with 10 bases between. This CDR3 has 14 amino acids.

V and J are TRBV18 and TRBJ1-3, with a tentative D call TRBD1 (6 bases). The V end lost 1 base, the J end lost 0 bases, and 16 bases lay between the germline ends. The CDR3 runs 18 residues. The germline V gene encodes CDR1 KGHSH and CDR2 LQKENI. The CDR3 reads CASSPRGGSSISGNTIYF. The CDR3 DNA is TGTGCCAGCTCACCACGGGGGGGCTCATCAATCTCTGGAAACACCATATATTTT.

In nucleotides, the CDR3 is TGTGCCAGCAGCGCTGGACAGGGGGTAGAGACCCAGTACTTC. Amino acid sequence: CASSAGQGVETQYF. V gene TRBV6-6 combines with J gene TRBJ2-5; 10 bases align to TRBD1. Germline trimming cut 6 bases from V and 4 bases from J; bases unmatched to any gene: 5. This CDR3 contains 14 residues. Germline V gene lookup returns CDR1 MNHNY and CDR2 SVGAGI (reference sequence).

The chain is built from TRBV11-2 and TRBJ2-3, with TRBD2 matching over 8 bases. CDR1 SGHAT and CDR2 FQNNGV come from the germline V gene. The CDR3 is 15 amino acids. V lost 5 bases to trimming and J lost 3 bases; unmatched junction nucleotides: 7. The CDR3 here is CASSRRTSRTDTQYF. The CDR3 DNA follows: TGTGCCAGCAGCCGCAGGACTAGCAGAACAGATACGCAGTATTTT.

V usage is TRBV7-9 and J usage is TRBJ1-1, with TRBD1 matching over 8 bases. The CDR3 is 14 amino acids. Germline loops: CDR1 SEHNR, CDR2 FQNEAQ (reference sequence). V gave up 5 bases and J gave up 4 bases; unmatched junction bases: 6. The CDR3 DNA reads TGTGCCAGCAGCACTCAGGGGGCCGGCACTGAAGCTTTCTTT. This sequence encodes CASSTQGAGTEAFF.

V usage is TRBV18 and J usage is TRBJ2-2; D tentatively fits TRBD1 or TRBD2 (5 bases each). V dropped 4 bases and J dropped 4 bases, with 10 bases sitting between them. There are 14 residues in the CDR3. Per the germline V gene, CDR1 is KGHSH and CDR2 is LQKENI. The DNA of the CDR3 is TGTGCCAGCTCACTGAAGGGGAGCACCGGGGAGCTGTTTTTT. Translating gives CASSLKGSTGELFF. Looking up the rest from reference TRBV18 and TRBJ2-2 gives the full variable domain: NAGVMQNPRHLVRRRGQEARLRCSPMKGHSHVYWYRQLPEEGLKFMVYLQKENIIDESGMPKERFSAEFPKEGPSILRIQQVVRGDSAAYFCASSLKGSTGELFFGEGSRLTVL.

This chain uses TRBV5-6 with TRBJ2-3, with 8 bases that match TRBD2. This CDR3 comprises 15 residues. Losses at the gene ends were 9 bases for V and 4 bases for J; bases not matched to a gene: 13. Germline V lookup: CDR1 SGHDT, CDR2 YYEEEE. CDR3 sequence (DNA): TGTGCCACGGGACTAGGGGGGCTGGGGCCAGATACGCAGTATTTT. Translating it yields CATGLGGLGPDTQYF.

There are a few counts of this clone. The gene calls are TRBV27 and TRBJ1-6; no clear D gene. V shed 4 bases and J shed 11 bases, with 9 bases lying between them. CDR1 MNHEY and CDR2 SMNVEV come from the germline V gene (reference sequence). The CDR3 consists of 12 residues. Written as DNA, the CDR3 is TGTGCCAGCAGTTACAATCCCCCACCCCTCCACTTT. Protein sequence: CASSYNPPPLHF.

This clone was detected only once. For the CDR3, the DNA is TGTGCCAGCAGCCCGGCGTTATCTAACTATGGCTACACCTTC. It is translated as CASSPALSNYGYTF. V and J are TRBV13 and TRBJ1-2; D call uncertain. Per the germline V gene, CDR1 is PRHDT and CDR2 is FYEKMQ (reference sequence). The CDR3 has 14 amino acids. V lost 5 bases to trimming and J lost 0 bases, with 10 bases between them.

This chain connects TRBV7-9 to TRBJ1-2; no clear D. This CDR3 spans 11 amino acids. The V end was cut by 1 base, the J end by 8 bases, with 5 bases between. Germline CDR1 and CDR2: SEHNR and FQNEAQ (reference sequence). CDR3 sequence (DNA): TGTGCCAGCAGCTTAGACGGGGGCTACACCTTC. This translates into CASSLDGGYTF.

The chain employs TRBV4-1 and TRBJ2-5; possible D gene TRBD1, 6 bases. There are 13 residues in the CDR3. Germline V gene sequence: CDR1 MGHRA, CDR2 YSYEKL. The V end was cut by 4 bases, the J end by 5 bases, with 11 bases between. The CDR3 DNA is TGCGCCAGCAGCCGCCTAAGGGGGGAGACCCAGTACTTC. Translating it yields CASSRLRGETQYF.

The chain combines TRBV2 with TRBJ1-2; a possible D gene is TRBD1 (5 bases). The CDR3 is made up of 13 amino acids. Looked up from germline, CDR1 is SNHLY and CDR2 is FYNNEI. Trimming took off 3 bases at V and 4 bases at J, with 9 bases between the two ends. The CDR3 bases are TGTGCCAGCAGTGACGAGGGGAGCTATGGCTACACCTTC. Protein sequence: CASSDEGSYGYTF.

The gene calls are TRBV5-4 and TRBJ2-7, with D hard to call. CDR3 length: 16 amino acids. V dropped 4 bases and J dropped 6 bases, with 23 bases sitting between them. Germline-derived CDR1 and CDR2 are SGHNT and YYREEE (reference sequence). The CDR3 protein is CASSPRPVLETGEQYF. The DNA of the CDR3 is TGTGCCAGCAGCCCACGGCCCGTACTGGAGACGGGCGAGCAGTACTTC.

The chain recombines TRBV6-5 with TRBJ2-5; no firm D call. V lost 5 bases and J lost 5, with 12 bases in between. Per the germline V gene, CDR1 is MNHEY and CDR2 is SVGAGI. The CDR3 is 13 amino acids. The CDR3 sequence: CASSDVRRETQYF. DNA of the CDR3: TGTGCCAGCAGTGACGTCCGACGGGAGACCCAGTACTTC.

This clone was seen once. The chain uses TRBV14 and TRBJ2-5; 11 bases are shared with TRBD2. CDR1 is SGHDN and CDR2 is FVKESK in the germline V gene. The CDR3 loop spans 13 amino acids. The trim removed 8 bases at V and 12 bases at J, leaving 11 bases unmatched. The chain's CDR3 is CASAASGRSDKYF. In DNA form, the CDR3 reads TGTGCCAGCGCGGCTAGCGGGAGGTCGGATAAGTACTTC.

The rearrangement uses TRBV7-3 and TRBJ2-2; 8 bases match TRBD1. The CDR3 sequence is 16 residues long. Per the germline V gene, CDR1 is SGHTA and CDR2 is FQGTGA. The ends lost 5 bases at V and 2 bases at J; junction bases unmatched: 7. DNA of the CDR3: TGTGCCAGCAGCCCGAAGGACAGGGCTAACACCGGGGAGCTGTTTTTT. Amino acid sequence: CASSPKDRANTGELFF. Filled out from reference TRBV7-3 and TRBJ2-2, the complete variable domain reads GAGVSQTPSNKVTEKGKYVELRCDPISGHTALYWYRQSLGQGPEFLIYFQGTGAADDSGLPNDRFFAVRPEGSVSTLKIQRTERGDSAVYLCASSPKDRANTGELFFGEGSRLTVL.

Remarks on this clone: One junction end disagrees with the germline gene, perhaps due to a read error. The chain couples TRBV7-7 to TRBJ2-3; 7 bases align to TRBD1. The CDR3 is 15 residues long. Looked up from germline, CDR1 is SSHAT and CDR2 is FNYEAQ (reference sequence). The CDR3 sequence is CASSRGQAATDTQYF. The CDR3 DNA reads as TGTGCTAGCAGCCGAGGACAGGCGGCAACAGATACGCAGTATTTT.

This clone was counted a few times. The gene calls are TRBV5-5 and TRBJ1-1; D is ambiguous. The CDR3 has 13 residues. Germline lookup yields CDR1 SGHKS and CDR2 YYEKEE (reference sequence). Trimming removed 2 bases at V and 0 bases at J, with 5 bases between. CDR3 bases: TGTGCCAGCAGCTTCATACTGAACACTGAAGCTTTCTTT. It encodes CASSFILNTEAFF.

V and J are TRBV7-2 and TRBJ1-4; D possibly corresponds to TRBD1 (5 bases). Germline V gene data show CDR1 as SGHTA and CDR2 as FQGNSA. Deletions cut 5 bases from V and 0 bases from J, with 16 bases between. This CDR3 has 17 residues. In DNA, the CDR3 is TGTGCCAGCAGCCCGAGACAGAGTAGGGCAACTAATGAAAAACTGTTTTTT. Translating gives CASSPRQSRATNEKLFF.

The chain employs TRBV5-6 and TRBJ2-7; no reliable D call. Looked up from germline, CDR1 is SGHDT and CDR2 is YYEEEE. This CDR3 is 15 amino acids long. Trimming shortened V by 2 bases and J by 3 bases, and 15 bases separated the two germline ends. The CDR3 DNA follows: TGTGCCAGCAGCTTTCAGGAAACAGAGTACTACGAGCAGTACTTC. This codes for CASSFQETEYYEQYF.

The V call is TRBV9, the J call TRBJ2-7; 8 nucleotides agree with TRBD2. J lost 2 bases, V lost 1 base, and 5 bases had no gene match. This CDR3 contains 15 residues. Germline loops: CDR1 SGDLS, CDR2 YYNGEE. This CDR3 is CASSVTAGVPYEQYF. The CDR3 DNA sequence: TGTGCCAGCAGCGTAACAGCGGGAGTACCCTACGAGCAGTACTTC.

This clone was picked up one time. The rearrangement links TRBV5-1 to TRBJ2-5; D is ambiguous. The V end was cut by 5 bases, the J end by 1 base, with 15 bases between. Germline V lookup: CDR1 SGHRS, CDR2 YFSETQ. The CDR3 length is 15 residues. DNA for the CDR3: TGCGCCAGCAGGTTGAGATATTCGAGCCAAGAGACCCAGTACTTC. Translated: CASRLRYSSQETQYF.

The rearrangement links TRBV7-2 to TRBJ2-3; D unclear. Germline CDR1 SGHTA, CDR2 FQGNSA. Trimming took 3 bases from V and 2 from J, leaving 12 bases between them. This CDR3 has 15 amino acids. CDR3 in DNA: TGTGCCAGCAGCTTGGGCGAGTCCCACACAGATACGCAGTATTTT. It encodes CASSLGESHTDTQYF.

This clone is a singleton in its sample. The chain combines TRBV18 with TRBJ1-6, with a weak D call TRBD1 (5 bases). Trimming stripped 3 bases from V and 10 bases from J, with 16 bases between. The CDR3 length is 15 residues. Looked up from germline, CDR1 is KGHSH and CDR2 is LQKENI. The CDR3 sequence: CASSPQGGGRSPLHF. The CDR3 region has the DNA TGTGCCAGCTCACCCCAGGGAGGAGGACGGTCACCCCTCCACTTT.

The V gene is TRBV6-5, the J gene TRBJ1-2, with 8 bases fitting TRBD1. The length of the CDR3 is 13 residues. Looked up from germline, CDR1 is MNHEY and CDR2 is SVGAGI. The junction had 5 bases not matched to a gene; V was cut back by 8 bases and J by 3 bases. Written as DNA, the CDR3 is TGTGCCAGCCGGGACAGGCCGGACTATGGCTACACCTTC. It codes for CASRDRPDYGYTF.

The chain employs TRBV5-1 and TRBJ2-3; 8 bases are a match to TRBD2. The CDR3 is made up of 15 amino acids. The V gene end was trimmed by 0 bases and the J gene end by 3 bases; junction bases not matched to a gene: 3. CDR1 and CDR2 (germline): SGHRS, YFSETQ. This chain's CDR3 is CASSLGGLGTDTQYF. The CDR3, as DNA: TGCGCCAGCAGCTTGGGGGGACTAGGAACAGATACGCAGTATTTT.

The chain has TRBV5-4 and TRBJ2-3; 8 positions agree with TRBD1. J gave up 0 bases and V 2 bases, and 2 bases lay outside the gene matches. Germline V gene sequence: CDR1 SGHNT, CDR2 YYREEE (reference sequence). The length of the CDR3 is 15 residues. CDR3 region: CASSFWTGSTDTQYF. CDR3 coding DNA: TGTGCCAGCAGCTTCTGGACAGGGAGCACAGATACGCAGTATTTT.

The chain combines TRBV7-9 with TRBJ1-4, with 7 bases matching TRBD1. The CDR3 sequence is 13 residues long. Unmatched junction bases numbered 8, after V lost 1 base and J lost 15 bases. Germline CDR1 and CDR2: SEHNR and FQNEAQ (reference sequence). Here the CDR3 DNA reads TGTGCCAGCAGCTTAGGACAGGGAGAGGGCTTGTTTTTT. It is translated as CASSLGQGEGLFF.